The table lists the clone carrying this T cell receptor beta chain with a few counts. This entry is derived from a study of shared clonotypes between healthy human individuals. The CDR3 totals 16 residues. Trimming shortened V by 1 base and J by 0 bases, and 10 bases separated the two germline ends. Germline CDR1 reads SGHAT; CDR2 reads FQNNGV. The unsorted PBMC replicate PCRs were performed with approximately 300 ng DNA, approximately 27,000 T cell genomes. Only in-frame clones appear in the TCRdb table, and some are missing; sequencing was by immunoSEQ multiplex PCR. The sample contains 490,000 or so clones, 70% to 80% of which appear only once.

The chain is built from TRBV11-2 and TRBJ1-3; unclear D gene. The sequenced material came from PBMCs. The clonotype comes from a middle-aged woman in good health. Some clones in this sample may be carry-over from other donors' samples. CDR3: CASSLGFWDSGNTIYF. The CDR3 nucleotides are TGTGCCAGCAGCTTAGGTTTTTGGGACTCTGGAAACACCATATATTTT.